The T cell receptor beta chain under discussion was sequenced for a study of beta chain features in type 1 diabetes. Overall study: The samples had approximately 110 million sorted cells examined in all.

Worth noting for this clone: The antigen remains unidentified.

The V and J ends lost 3 bases and 2 bases respectively, with 7 bases between them. There are 13 residues in the CDR3. Germline CDR1 is MDHEN and CDR2 is SYDVKM. A sort by CD45RO/CCR7/CD25/CD127/CD95/CD27 yielded CD4+ naive, central memory, regulatory and stem cell-like memory cells. The whole isolated RNA underwent reverse transcription, so sequencing captured expressed TCRB transcripts. When averaged, stem cell-like memory T cell samples yielded about a million reads. The table came from immunoSEQ multiplex PCR; TCRdb's copy has only in-frame clones and leaves some out. The repertoire holds tens of thousands of clones, 50% to 60% seen once, with under 0.4% in the top ten. General study findings and limits: Moderate yet significant TCRB CDR3 shortening was seen in Type 1 diabetes patients in all four CD4+ subsets. Patients' naive, central memory and regulatory TCRB repertoires appeared more alike than those of healthy donors.

The sequenced sample consisted of stem cell memory CD4+ T cells from blood. V gene TRBV28 combines with J gene TRBJ2-5; D is ambiguous. The TCR sequence derives from a man between 18 and 29 years old with type 1 diabetes. CDR3: CASSLYRQETQYF. The CDR3 coding sequence is TGTGCCAGCAGTTTGTACCGGCAAGAGACCCAGTACTTC.